This TCR beta chain was observed in a study of cytomegalovirus exposure and HLA in healthy donors listed by TCRdb under 2017. Study-wide context: An earlier analysis of around 600 of the donors reported about 250 Gb of sequence data and some 120 million unique TCR beta sequences from about 180 million T cells. An early release covering roughly 600 HLA-typed donors comprised approximately 300 gigabases of sequencing data and approximately 80 million unique TCR sequences. Of the 398 genotyped donors, 75% to 85% were placed in the genetic ancestry cluster associated with self-reported Caucasian donors. The aim of the study was to test whether cataloging public T cell receptors could identify signatures of past pathogen exposure. The study used immunosequencing to profile the T cell repertoires of some 600 subjects and linked those repertoires to cytomegalovirus serostatus. A separate validation cohort of 100 to 150 different subjects was used in addition to the approximately 700-subject first cohort. To predict cytomegalovirus infection status, the study brought together high-throughput TCR immunosequencing, statistical association of individual TCRs with disease status, and machine learning. A later analysis re-examined previously published TCR beta repertoires from several hundred donors and added high-resolution HLA genotyping to investigate patterns of TCR occurrence. Rather than using new phenotypic data, the later analysis identified candidate immune exposures from TCR beta sequences and from how often those sequences occurred across donors. An earlier analysis of 587 of the donors used high-throughput TCR beta sequencing to judge whether each TCR beta V gene segment behaved as functional or pseudogenic. Donor age, sex, ethnicity and CMV serostatus were compiled alongside the repertoire data. A later genetic analysis took genome-wide SNP genotypes for 398 of the 666 donors and used that subset as a discovery cohort. All discovery cohort repertoires had been generated on a single sequencing platform. Class I and class II HLA loci were covered by the typing at four-digit resolution. Typing coverage differed by locus: A, B, C, DRB1 and DQB1 were typed in about 620-640 donors, DQA1 in 522, DPA1 in 600 to 610, and DPB1 in 472. Because of strong linkage in the cohort, 4 to 6 DR-DQ haplotypes were treated as single units for association and clustering. On average, roughly 240,000 unique TCR beta nucleotide sequences were sequenced per donor among 398 genotyped donors of the cohort, with 15% to 20% of those sequences being non-productive.

The cohort consisted of 600 to 700 healthy bone marrow donors. Cohort members were all nominally healthy when sampled, although unrecorded immune exposures were likely present. The donor was CMV seropositive and belonged to the group of about 290 seropositive cohort members. A peripheral blood sample was provided by each donor, and peripheral blood mononuclear cells were used for TCR beta sequencing. The Qiagen DNeasy Blood Extraction Kit was used to extract genomic DNA from the blood cell samples. For this clone: Its cognate antigen has yet to be identified. The input lacks base qualities; no much larger clone sits a single base away.

The investigation overall reported the following: Only TCR beta chains were sequenced in this cohort, and the absence of alpha or paired-chain data limited detectable features. Most CMV-associated TCR beta chains appeared to be HLA-restricted in a later analysis, and the HLA associations seemed to be driven largely by CMV exposure. A further reported finding was that TCR beta sequences accurately predicted the HLA-A and HLA-B alleles for most subjects in the first cohort. A later analysis found that TCR association rates varied across HLA loci, with DRB1 alleles showing the most associated TCRs and HLA-C alleles the fewest. Some 16 rarely observed V segments, including chromosome 9 orphons, were excluded from the earlier analysis of 550 to 700 of the donors because counts were too low. Roughly uniform sequencing depth across donors was assumed in presence/absence analyses, although this assumption may not hold. When HLA alleles, especially DR and DQ, strongly co-occurred, TCR associations were difficult to assign to individual alleles. In a later analysis, some 17,000 TCR beta sequences were associated with specific HLA alleles at a false discovery rate of 0.05. Compared with the 666-donor mean, donors in an Asian-associated ancestry cluster had fewer N-insertions in productive TCRs, according to a later genetic analysis. Linkage disequilibrium might explain the correlated functional status among segregating V segments, but an unknown experimental factor could not be excluded. HLA typing was unavailable for some donors at each locus, so association tests used only the typed subset. A later genetic analysis associated a missense DCLRE1C variant with V-gene and J-gene trimming of TCR beta chains, and an independent cohort replicated the association. In a later analysis, several top co-occurrence clusters were reported to appear linked to parvovirus B19, influenza, CMV and Epstein-Barr virus. While some public TCRs were present in many individuals, most TCR sequences turned up only very rarely across donors. In a later analysis, HLA-associated TCR beta chains were found to be more clonally expanded and to have lower generation probabilities than equally common non-associated chains. Immune exposure information for the cohort was limited to CMV serostatus. In the study, some 160 TCR beta chains were listed as associated with cytomegalovirus. The classifier was reported to diagnose cytomegalovirus status with high specificity and sensitivity in both the original and validation cohorts. A cluster of highly shared sequence variants was judged likely to represent a technical artifact of the sequencing pipeline. Broadly in line with IMGT annotations, most TCR beta V segments showed up in productive rearrangements about 87% or about 30% of the time in an earlier analysis of several hundred of the donors. The authors suggested that the approach could potentially be generalized to other disease states and immunological phenotypes. A few of the identified cytomegalovirus-associated TCR beta chains were confirmed in vitro to be specific for cytomegalovirus antigens. Some IMGT-functional V segments, including TRBV6-2 and TRBV6-3, could not be told apart with the 87-base-pair reads, so those segments were excluded.

Library preparation used the immunoSEQ multiplex PCR assay. For the multiplex PCR, a mixture combining 60 forward primers for TCR Vbeta segments and 13 reverse primers for TCR Jbeta segments was used. A multiplex PCR assay on genomic DNA amplified the CDR3 region of rearranged TCR beta genes. The Illumina HiSeq System was used to sequence the amplified TCR beta libraries as 87-base-pair reads. The paper's processing steps were these. A later analysis counted about 76 million unique TCR beta chains across the 550 to 750 repertoires, and 10 million to 11 million of these chains were shared by at least two donors. Raw reads were error-corrected and collapsed into unique sequences with a nearest-neighbor algorithm that merged closely related sequences to remove PCR and sequencing errors. To assign V, D and J gene segments, CDR3 sequences were aligned to IMGT reference sequences. For a sequence to be retained, a match of at least six nucleotides to both a V gene segment and a J gene segment was required. A rearrangement was called productive if the CDR3 had no stop codons and remained in frame with V and J, and every other rearrangement was called non-productive. CDR3 was defined by IMGT convention, running from the second conserved V-encoded cysteine to the conserved J-encoded phenylalanine. Sequences without an unambiguous match to a single V gene segment were excluded from the earlier analysis of about 640 of the donors. An earlier analysis of 500 to 700 of the donors classified V segments as functional when productive rearrangements were above 56.7% and as segregating when the standard deviation between donors was above 5%. To diagnose cytomegalovirus status from the catalog of TCR beta chain sequences, a statistical classification framework was built. V and J gene assignment, in a later analysis, came from comparing TCR nucleotide sequences with IMGT/GENE-DB human TR gene sequences. Using the TCRdist pipeline, a later analysis assigned CDR3 sequences along with most-parsimonious VDJ recombination scenarios. In a later analysis, each TCR beta chain was defined by its CDR3 amino acid sequence together with its V-gene family, and reads lacking a unique V-gene family were excluded. As a way to deal with suspected cross-contamination and a sequencing artifact, a later analysis dropped hundreds of nucleotide sequences that were highly shared and had low generation probability. A later analysis calculated a clonal expansion index for each public chain from normalized within-repertoire ranks of inferred template counts. In a later analysis, generation probabilities were computed with a VDJ recombination model fitted to out-of-frame rearrangements, and the resulting probabilities were checked against IGoR. In a later analysis, hypergeometric tests were used to score TCR-TCR, TCR-HLA and TCR-CMV co-occurrence, with a repertoire-size bias correction applied to TCR pairs. False discovery rates were estimated in a later analysis by permuting HLA or CMV assignments 20 times. In a later analysis, co-occurring TCRs were grouped using DBSCAN, with TCRdist sequence similarity added in when clustering inside HLA-allele-positive subsets. Repertoires with fewer than 30,000 or more than 120,000 public chains were left out of co-occurrence clustering, as were four to six repertoires with anomalous nucleotide sharing. TCRdb limited this immuneACCESS table to in-frame rearrangements with V and J called. A share of clones is missing; checked studies link under half to unresolved V genes, and the rest is unexplained. V and J calls and clone size are those listed in that table; D and trimming were worked out from the DNA. In all, the sample holds about 130,000 clones, and around 74% of those were seen once. Around 4% of the sample goes to the ten largest clones.

Inclusive of the bounding cysteine and phenylalanine, the CDR3 is 17 residues long. The entry retains the CDR3 DNA only, 51 bases that are in frame from base 1. In the germline V gene, CDR1 corresponds to SGDLS and CDR2 to YYNGEE. Ends trimmed: V by 2 bases, J by 2 bases; bases unmatched to a gene: 12. The source material was PBMCs. Recombination connected TRBV9 to TRBJ2-7, and 8 bases in between align with TRBD2. The sequence was obtained from a man between 18 and 29 years old in good health and CMV-seropositive. The CDR3 sequence is CASSVPSGAGETYEQYF. The DNA sequence is given as TGTGCCAGCAGCGTCCCGTCGGGAGCGGGAGAGACCTACGAGCAGTACTTC. The CDR3 plus the reference TRBV9 and TRBJ2-7 genes for the other parts give the full variable domain: DSGVTQTPKHLITATGQRVTLRCSPRSGDLSVYWYQQSLDQGLQFLIQYYNGEERAKGNILERFSAQQFPDLHSELNLSSLELGDSALYFCASSVPSGAGETYEQYFGPGTRLTVT.